The clone carrying this T cell receptor (beta chain) was recorded at least ten times. The data were taken from a study of CD8+CD57+ T cells in acquired aplastic anemia. V lost 0 bases to trimming and J lost 4 bases; unmatched junction nucleotides: 6. The CDR3 has 15 residues. Germline lookup yields CDR1 SGHAT and CDR2 FQNNGV. Genomic DNA, serving as template, underwent TCR beta VDJ and CDR3 profiling. MiXCR, run by TCRdb on the reads, gives a single entry per CDR3 protein. The sample has tens of thousands of distinct CDR3 sequences, around two thirds seen once; the top ten hold roughly 34%. The TCR comes from a human donor in good health, serving as a control. Material: sorted CD4+, CD8+, or CD8+CD57+ T cells (not recorded which) from PBMCs. This sequence joins TRBV11-2 and TRBJ2-7; TRBD1 matches at 7 bases. CDR3 sequence: CASSLDPGQIYEQYF. In DNA, the CDR3 is TGTGCCAGCAGCTTAGATCCGGGACAGATATACGAGCAGTACTTC.